The 20 T cell receptor beta chains below were found in one sample sequenced in a study of T cells after yellow fever vaccination. TCRdb re-called the 5' RACE reads through MiXCR, storing one row per CDR3 protein. This sample carries 300,000 to 400,000 distinct CDR3 sequences, under 15% of them seen once, and the ten largest clones take 3% to 4%. The sample was CD4+ T cells sorted from PBMCs, taken 15 days after the yellow fever booster vaccination. All receptors come from a man aged 18-30 years who received the YFV17D yellow fever vaccine.

V gene TRBV7-2 combines with J gene TRBJ1-3; D might be TRBD1 (6 bases). V gave up 7 bases and J gave up 0 bases, with 16 bases separating them. Germline values: CDR1 SGHTA, CDR2 FQGNSA. The CDR3 runs to 16 residues. DNA for the CDR3: TGTGCCAGCACCCCAGTCTGGACAGCCTCTGGAAACACCATATATTTT. Translating gives CASTPVWTASGNTIYF.

This clonotype was counted a few times. The rearrangement uses TRBV18 and TRBJ2-3; no clear D. V lost 6 bases and J 0 bases, leaving 10 bases between the germline ends. Germline V CDR1 and CDR2: KGHSH, LQKENI. This CDR3 contains 14 residues. The CDR3: CASSGSASTDTQYF. The CDR3 bases are TGTGCCAGCTCGGGGTCGGCTAGCACAGATACGCAGTATTTT.

This clonotype was recorded at least ten times. This chain links TRBV20-1 with TRBJ2-5, with D perhaps assigned TRBD1 or TRBD2 (6 bases each). Germline lookup yields CDR1 DFQATT and CDR2 SNEGSKA (reference sequence). The CDR3 runs 14 residues. The V and J ends lost 3 bases and 3 bases respectively, with 14 bases between them. The CDR3 nucleotides are TGCAGTGCTAGCGTACTAAGGGGGGAAGAGACCCAGTACTTC. Encoded protein: CSASVLRGEETQYF.

The chain couples TRBV5-8 to TRBJ2-1, with D perhaps given as TRBD1 or TRBD2 (5 bases each). Germline-derived CDR1 and CDR2 are SGHTS and YDEGEE. The ends were cut back, 3 bases at V and 3 bases at J, with 13 bases in the middle. This CDR3 has 15 residues. CDR3 amino acids: CASSSRGAFYNEQFF. CDR3 nucleotides: TGTGCCAGCAGCTCTCGAGGGGCATTCTACAATGAGCAGTTCTTC.

This clonotype was recorded a few times. The chain recombines TRBV11-2 with TRBJ1-6; D is uncertain. This CDR3 comprises 13 residues. Trimming shortened V by 1 base and J by 10 bases, and 8 bases separated the two germline ends. The germline gives CDR1 SGHAT, CDR2 FQNNGV. CDR3 residues: CASSLVELSPLHF. The CDR3 DNA is TGTGCCAGCAGCTTAGTCGAACTCTCACCCCTCCACTTT.

V gene TRBV7-9 combines with J gene TRBJ2-7; D is unclear. CDR3 length: 13 amino acids. Germline CDR1 and CDR2: SEHNR and FQNEAQ (reference sequence). V gave up 5 bases and J gave up 6 bases, with 14 bases separating them. The chain's CDR3 is CASSQFIRSEQYV. Written as DNA, the CDR3 is TGTGCCAGCAGCCAATTTATTCGGAGCGAGCAGTACGTC.

This clonotype appeared many times. The V gene is TRBV5-1, the J gene TRBJ1-1; D possibly corresponds to TRBD1 (5 bases). The V gene lost 4 bases and the J gene lost 1 base, with 11 bases spanning the gap. Looked up from germline, CDR1 is SGHRS and CDR2 is YFSETQ. The CDR3 spans 14 residues. The DNA for the CDR3 is TGCGCCAGCAGCCCGGATACAGGGAACACTGAAGCTTTCTTT. Its protein product is CASSPDTGNTEAFF.

This clonotype has just a few counts. The genes are TRBV10-3 and TRBJ1-2; 7 bases agree with TRBD1. This CDR3 has 14 amino acids. Germline values: CDR1 ENHRY, CDR2 SYGVKD. J gave up 6 bases and V 4 bases, and 8 bases lay outside the gene matches. The DNA for the CDR3 is TGTGCCATCAGTGTAGGGCGTCAGGGGGATGGCTACACCTTC. This encodes CAISVGRQGDGYTF.

This clonotype showed up just a few times. The genes are TRBV4-1 and TRBJ2-2; D is unresolved. Germline V CDR1 and CDR2: MGHRA, YSYEKL. The CDR3 extends over 17 amino acids. Trimming shortened V by 1 base and J by 8 bases, and 20 bases separated the two germline ends. The CDR3 region is CASSQALSLSLPGELFF. The CDR3 DNA follows: TGCGCCAGCAGCCAAGCTCTCTCGTTGAGCCTACCGGGGGAGCTGTTTTTT.

J is TRBJ1-2 and V is TRBV6-5; TRBD1 might be the D (6 bases). V lost 6 bases and J lost 3, with 11 bases in between. Germline V CDR1 and CDR2: MNHEY, SVGAGI. The CDR3 has 13 residues. CDR3 sequence reads: CASRSQGYYGYTF. DNA for the CDR3: TGTGCCAGCAGATCTCAGGGGTACTATGGCTACACCTTC.

This chain links TRBV10-3 with TRBJ1-2; 7 bases line up with TRBD1. CDR3 size: 15 residues. Germline CDR1 and CDR2: ENHRY and SYGVKD. J was trimmed by 4 bases and V by 4 bases; bases with no gene match: 9. CDR3 protein: CAISGLTGRVYGYTF. In DNA form, the CDR3 reads TGTGCCATCAGTGGTCTGACAGGGAGGGTCTATGGCTACACCTTC.

The chain combines TRBV5-1 with TRBJ2-4, with TRBD1 identical over 7 bases. Germline V gives CDR1 SGHRS, CDR2 YFSETQ. The J segment lost 6 bases and the V segment lost 0 bases, leaving 6 bases of the junction unmatched. This CDR3 is 15 amino acids long. CDR3 region: CASSLATGTANIQYF. DNA for the CDR3: TGCGCCAGCAGCTTGGCCACTGGGACAGCAAACATTCAGTACTTC.

In its sample, this clonotype was seen many times. The chain carries TRBV4-3 and TRBJ1-2; D call uncertain. The CDR3 contains 12 residues. The V gene's germline CDR1 is LGHNA and CDR2 YSLEER. Trimming stripped 4 bases from V and 8 bases from J, with 11 bases between. The CDR3 loop is CASSRRSGGYTF. The CDR3 nucleotides read TGCGCCAGCAGCCGCCGATCTGGAGGCTACACCTTC.

The chain recombines TRBV19 with TRBJ2-3; 8 bases are shared with TRBD2. This CDR3 region has 15 residues. Germline CDR1 and CDR2: LNHDA and SQIVND (reference sequence). J was trimmed by 6 bases and V by 11 bases; bases with no gene match: 16. CDR3: CASSSGTRDFDTQYF. The CDR3 DNA reads TGTGCCTCCAGCTCGGGGACTAGAGATTTCGATACGCAGTATTTT. Looking up the rest from reference TRBV19 and TRBJ2-3 gives the full variable domain: DGGITQSPKYLFRKEGQNVTLSCEQNLNHDAMYWYRQDPGQGLRLIYYSQIVNDFQKGDIAEGYSVSREKKESFPLTVTSAQKNPTAFYLCASSSGTRDFDTQYFGPGTRLTVL.

This clonotype was recorded a few times. The gene calls are TRBV2 and TRBJ1-1; D is ambiguous. The V and J ends lost 3 bases and 0 bases respectively, with 8 bases between them. Germline CDR1 and CDR2: SNHLY and FYNNEI. The CDR3 has 14 residues. The CDR3 nucleotides are TGTGCCAGCAGTGAGGAGTCCATGAACACTGAAGCTTTCTTT. This translates into CASSEESMNTEAFF.

J is TRBJ2-3 and V is TRBV29-1; TRBD2 matches 10 bases. V was clipped by 7 bases and J by 0 bases; unmatched bases: 7. Germline loops: CDR1 SQVTM, CDR2 ANQGSEA. The CDR3 contains 15 residues. CDR3: CSAKSGGASTDTQYF. CDR3 DNA: TGCAGCGCCAAAAGCGGGGGGGCTAGCACAGATACGCAGTATTTT.

The table lists this clonotype with a few counts. The chain has TRBV7-9 and TRBJ1-3, with unresolved D. Trimming stripped 5 bases from V and 2 bases from J, with 13 bases between. The CDR3 covers 15 residues. Germline lookup yields CDR1 SEHNR and CDR2 FQNEAQ (reference sequence). The CDR3 reads CASSPPGVAGNTIYF. The CDR3 region has the DNA TGTGCCAGCAGCCCACCTGGGGTCGCTGGAAACACCATATATTTT.

The chain joins TRBV7-2 to TRBJ2-1; a possible D gene is TRBD1 (6 bases). In germline, CDR1 is SGHTA, CDR2 FQGNSA. This CDR3 is 14 amino acids long. Trimming shortened V by 7 bases and J by 3 bases, and 13 bases separated the two germline ends. CDR3 protein: CASTRDIIYNEQFF. Written as DNA, the CDR3 is TGTGCCAGCACTCGGGACATCATCTACAATGAGCAGTTCTTC.

The chain uses TRBV5-1 and TRBJ1-5; the D gene is possibly TRBD1 (5 bases). Trimming stripped 0 bases from V and 4 bases from J, with 11 bases between. The CDR3 sequence is 15 residues long. Germline CDR1 and CDR2: SGHRS and YFSETQ. The CDR3 here is CASSLADGGNQPQHF. The CDR3 nucleotides are TGCGCCAGCAGCTTGGCCGATGGGGGGAATCAGCCCCAGCATTTT.

This clonotype was detected only a few times. The chain employs TRBV21-1 and TRBJ2-7; TRBD1 is taken as the D call from the table, unchecked against the DNA. TRBV21-1 is annotated as a pseudogene. CDR3 size: 15 residues. The CDR3 loop reads CASSSSDTAPYEQYV. CDR3 DNA sequence: TGTGCCAGCAGCAGCAGCGACACCGCCCCCTACGAGCAGTACGTC.